Shown below are 10 T cell receptor beta chains from a single sample sequenced in a study of cytomegalovirus exposure and HLA in healthy donors. 60 Vbeta and 13 Jbeta primers were used in PCR. Generated by immunoSEQ multiplex PCR, the TCRdb table keeps only in-frame clones and is missing some. Seen here are around 210,000 clones, around 78% observed once, and the top ten hold approximately 0.49%. Sequencing was performed on PBMCs. These receptors all come from a boy younger than 18 in good health and CMV-seronegative.

The chain has TRBV5-8 and TRBJ2-7, with unresolved D. Trimming shortened V by 0 bases and J by 1 base, and 11 bases separated the two germline ends. This CDR3 is 15 amino acids long. Germline-derived CDR1 and CDR2 are SGHTS and YDEGEE. The CDR3 nucleotides are TGTGCCAGCAGCTTGGTCCGCGACTCATCCTACGAGCAGTACTTC. Translation: CASSLVRDSSYEQYF.

J is TRBJ1-2 and V is TRBV18; a weak D match, TRBD1 (5 bases). This CDR3 region has 20 residues. The V and J ends lost 2 bases and 1 base respectively, with 26 bases between them. Germline CDR1 reads KGHSH; CDR2 reads LQKENI. The CDR3 nucleotides read TGTGCCAGCTCACCATTTAGGCTTACAGGACAAAACTGGGTTAACTATGGCTACACCTTC. Its translation: CASSPFRLTGQNWVNYGYTF.

The chain uses TRBV2 and TRBJ2-7; TRBD1 might be the D (5 bases). Deletions cut 4 bases from V and 6 bases from J, with 16 bases between. The CDR3 is 14 residues long. Germline CDR1 is SNHLY and CDR2 is FYNNEI. The CDR3: CASSVSSQGGEQYF. The DNA for the CDR3 is TGTGCCAGCAGTGTCTCGTCGCAGGGTGGCGAGCAGTACTTC.

The chain carries TRBV20-1 and TRBJ2-2; no clear D gene. The CDR3 has 11 residues. The germline V and J ends were trimmed by 4 bases and 5 bases, with 5 bases remaining between them. Germline CDR1 DFQATT, CDR2 SNEGSKA (reference sequence). The DNA of the CDR3 is TGCAGTGCTATCGGGACCGGGGAGCTGTTTTTT. It encodes CSAIGTGELFF.

The J gene is TRBJ1-3, the V gene TRBV5-4; no definite D call. Germline V CDR1 and CDR2: SGHNT, YYREEE (reference sequence). This CDR3 region has 16 residues. V was shortened by 3 bases and J by 0 bases, with 13 bases between the two germline ends. The CDR3: CASSSLAGPSGNTIYF. CDR3 nucleotides: TGTGCCAGCAGCTCACTAGCCGGACCCTCTGGAAACACCATATATTTT.

The chain combines TRBV11-3 with TRBJ2-7; tentatively, D is TRBD1 (6 bases). This CDR3 has 14 amino acids. Trimming removed 5 bases at V and 0 bases at J, with 11 bases between. CDR1 SGHNT and CDR2 YENEEA come from the germline V gene. The CDR3 nucleotides read TGTGCCAGCAGCATTACAGGGAGCTCCTACGAGCAGTACTTC. The encoded protein is CASSITGSSYEQYF.

This clone showed up just once. The rearrangement links TRBV30 to TRBJ1-2; possible D gene TRBD1, 6 bases. The germline gives CDR1 GTSNPN, CDR2 SVGIG (reference sequence). Trimming removed 2 bases from V and 6 bases from J, with 16 bases in between. CDR3 length: 14 residues. As DNA, the CDR3 is TGTGCCTGGAGTTCGGGGGGCGCGTTTAATGGCTACACCTTC. Its translation: CAWSSGGAFNGYTF.

This chain joins TRBV10-3 and TRBJ2-3; TRBD2 matches 7 bases. V lost 4 bases, J lost 1 base, and 2 bases stayed unmatched. The germline gives CDR1 ENHRY, CDR2 SYGVKD. The CDR3 extends over 14 amino acids. The CDR3 region is CAISGAGGTDTQYF. The CDR3 region has the DNA TGTGCCATCAGTGGGGCGGGGGGCACAGATACGCAGTATTTT.

The rearrangement uses TRBV5-4 and TRBJ1-2, with 8 bases identical to TRBD1. After removal of 0 bases from V and 7 bases from J, the junction contained 8 bases not matched to a gene. The CDR3 length is 15 residues. Germline V gene lookup returns CDR1 SGHNT and CDR2 YYREEE (reference sequence). In DNA, the CDR3 is TGTGCCAGCAGCTTGGTTTTAGGACAGGGCGGTGGCTACACCTTC. It encodes CASSLVLGQGGGYTF.

The rearrangement links TRBV2 to TRBJ1-2, with 9 bases aligning to TRBD1. The V segment lost 5 bases and the J segment 4 bases; nucleotides outside the gene matches: 11. Looked up from germline, CDR1 is SNHLY and CDR2 is FYNNEI. The CDR3 runs to 16 residues. This CDR3 reads CASSQNRGPQPYGYTF. Here the CDR3 DNA reads TGTGCCAGCAGTCAAAACAGGGGGCCCCAACCCTATGGCTACACCTTC.